The 6 T cell receptor beta chains below come from one sample, sequenced in a study of blood T cell repertoires in COVID-19. The assay was immunoSEQ multiplex PCR, and TCRdb's table has in-frame clones only and misses some. There are 250,000 to 300,000 clones in the sample; about 89% occur only once, and 2% to 2.5% lies in the top ten. Sequenced input: peripheral blood. Receptors were obtained from a man over 45 with acute or convalescent COVID-19.

The chain recombines TRBV9 with TRBJ1-1; the D is unclear. This CDR3 region has 13 residues. V lost 5 bases to trimming and J lost 7 bases, with 15 bases between them. Germline CDR1 SGDLS, CDR2 YYNGEE. The CDR3 region has the DNA TGTGCCAGCAGTGGGAGGAGGGCCGGTGAAGCTTTCTTT. Its translation: CASSGRRAGEAFF.

The chain has TRBV10-1 and TRBJ1-6; D gene uncertain. This CDR3 has 14 residues. Between the trimmed V and J ends, which lost 3 bases and 10 bases, there was a span of 13 bases. Germline V gene sequence: CDR1 WNHNN, CDR2 SYGVQD (reference sequence). CDR3 residues: CASSEREVFSPLHF. The CDR3 DNA sequence: TGCGCCAGCAGTGAAAGGGAGGTATTCTCACCCCTCCACTTT.

The chain links TRBV5-1 to TRBJ1-2; D possibly corresponds to TRBD1 (5 bases). CDR3 length equals 15 residues. CDR1 and CDR2 (germline): SGHRS, YFSETQ. Trimming pared 7 bases from V and 6 bases from J, leaving 22 bases between. CDR3 nucleotides: TGCGCCAGCGGCCTTGGGGGGTCTTCCCTGGATGGCTACACCTTC. It encodes CASGLGGSSLDGYTF.

This chain joins TRBV5-1 and TRBJ1-1; D may be TRBD1 (5 bases). Germline V gives CDR1 SGHRS, CDR2 YFSETQ. V was pared by 7 bases and J by 3 bases, with 13 bases between. The length of the CDR3 is 13 residues. CDR3 nucleotides: TGCGCCAGCCGGGACTCCTGGGACACTGAAGCTTTCTTT. This translates into CASRDSWDTEAFF.

In DNA, the CDR3 is TGTGCCATCAGTGAAGGTGACAGGGCGGGCTATGGCTACACCTTC. It translates to CAISEGDRAGYGYTF. The chain joins TRBV10-3 to TRBJ1-2; 7 bases agree with TRBD1. The J segment lost 4 bases and the V segment lost 3 bases, leaving 8 bases of the junction unmatched. The CDR3 extends over 15 amino acids. CDR1 and CDR2 (germline): ENHRY, SYGVKD.

This clone was detected only once. This sequence joins TRBV3-1 (or the pseudogene TRBV3-2) and TRBJ1-4; TRBD1 matches at 7 bases. Per germline, CDR1 LGHDT and CDR2 YNNKEL (reference sequence). Trimming cost V 4 bases and J 8 bases; bases outside gene matches: 10. CDR3 size: 15 residues. The CDR3 bases are TGTGCCAGCAGCCCTTCAGGGGGTGGTGGCGAAAAACTGTTTTTT. Translating gives CASSPSGGGGEKLFF.